These T cell receptor beta chains were read from a single sample in a study of response to subunit inactivated influenza vaccine. TCRdb processed the RT-PCR reads anew with MiXCR; each CDR3 protein has one entry. Of some 850,000 distinct CDR3 sequences in the sample, 15% to 20% are singletons; the top ten hold about a tenth. Material: PBMCs from blood, obtained around 5 days after vaccination. Source of these receptors: a middle-aged man who received an inactivated influenza vaccine. Both conserved end residues are part of each CDR3. The D gene is left open where the match is weak. Clone size, where shown, is once, few, many, or a class for clones that have expanded.

clone size: -
D gene: -
J gene: TRBJ2-1
V gene: TRBV6-5
CDR3 DNA: TGTGCCAGCAGTTACTCGGTCCCAAGGGGGGGCGGTGAGCAGTTCTTC
CDR3 protein: CASSYSVPRGGGEQFF

clone size: -
D gene: TRBD1
J gene: TRBJ1-1
V gene: TRBV15
CDR3 DNA: TGTGCCACCAGCTACGGGGACAGGGTAAAGGCTTTCTTT
CDR3 protein: CATSYGDRVKAFF

clone size: many
D gene: -
J gene: TRBJ1-2
V gene: TRBV7-2
CDR3 DNA: TGTGCCAGCAGCTTAGCCTACAGTGAGGGCTACACCTTC
CDR3 protein: CASSLAYSEGYTF

clone size: -
D gene: TRBD2
J gene: TRBJ2-1
V gene: TRBV6-2/TRBV6-3
CDR3 DNA: TGTGCCAGCAGCCGATCGGGACTAGTCGGGAATGAGCAGTTCTTC
CDR3 protein: CASSRSGLVGNEQFF

clone size: few
D gene: -
J gene: TRBJ1-6
V gene: TRBV20-1
CDR3 DNA: TGCAGTGCTGAGAAGGGATCACCCCTCCACTTT
CDR3 protein: CSAEKGSPLHF

clone size: -
D gene: TRBD1
J gene: TRBJ2-4
V gene: TRBV12-3/TRBV12-4
CDR3 DNA: TGTGCCAGCAGTTCAACAGGGGGCTCGGAAAACATTCAGTACTTC
CDR3 protein: CASSSTGGSENIQYF

clone size: many
D gene: -
J gene: TRBJ1-5
V gene: TRBV6-1
CDR3 DNA: TGTGCCAGCAGCCCGGACACTAATCAGCCCCAGCATTTT
CDR3 protein: CASSPDTNQPQHF

clone size: -
D gene: -
J gene: TRBJ2-3
V gene: TRBV4-1
CDR3 DNA: TGCGCCAGCAGCCAAGATGTCAGCACAGATACGCAGTATTTT
CDR3 protein: CASSQDVSTDTQYF

clone size: -
D gene: -
J gene: TRBJ2-7
V gene: TRBV6-5
CDR3 DNA: TGTGCCAGCAGTTACGGCGTATCCTACGAGCAGTACTTC
CDR3 protein: CASSYGVSYEQYF

clone size: few
D gene: -
J gene: TRBJ1-2
V gene: TRBV5-1
CDR3 DNA: TGCGCCAGCAGCTCGGGCCATCGACAGGACTTCTATGGCTACACCTTC
CDR3 protein: CASSSGHRQDFYGYTF

clone size: -
D gene: -
J gene: TRBJ1-2
V gene: TRBV6-2/TRBV6-3
CDR3 DNA: TGTGCCAGCAGCCTCGGGCACTCAGCACCTTACGGCTACACCTTC
CDR3 protein: CASSLGHSAPYGYTF

clone size: few
D gene: TRBD2
J gene: TRBJ2-1
V gene: TRBV4-2
CDR3 DNA: TGTGCCAGCAGCCAAGACGGGGGACTAGGATCGATAGTCGGCAATGAGCAGTTCTTC
CDR3 protein: CASSQDGGLGSIVGNEQFF

clone size: few
D gene: -
J gene: TRBJ2-7
V gene: TRBV9
CDR3 DNA: TGTGCCAGCAGCCCTTTGACAGGTCGGGGAGAGCAGTACTTC
CDR3 protein: CASSPLTGRGEQYF

clone size: -
D gene: TRBD2
J gene: TRBJ2-7
V gene: TRBV12-3/TRBV12-4
CDR3 DNA: TGTGCCAGCAGTGGACTAGCGGGAGCGGACGAGCAGTACTTC
CDR3 protein: CASSGLAGADEQYF

clone size: -
D gene: TRBD1
J gene: TRBJ2-7
V gene: TRBV15
CDR3 DNA: TGTGCCACCAGCAGAGATGTGGCAGGGGGCTTTTACGAGCAGTACTTC
CDR3 protein: CATSRDVAGGFYEQYF

clone size: few
D gene: TRBD2
J gene: TRBJ2-7
V gene: TRBV20-1
CDR3 DNA: TGCAGTGCTTCCACCGGGACTAAACTCTACGAGCAGTACTTC
CDR3 protein: CSASTGTKLYEQYF

clone size: once
D gene: -
J gene: TRBJ1-5
V gene: TRBV24-1
CDR3 DNA: TGTGCCACCAGTGACTCCGGCAGGGACCAGCCCCAGCATTTT
CDR3 protein: CATSDSGRDQPQHF

clone size: few
D gene: -
J gene: TRBJ2-4
V gene: TRBV20-1
CDR3 DNA: TGCAGTGCTAGAGATTGGCAGGTTAGAGCCAAAAACATTCAGTACTTC
CDR3 protein: CSARDWQVRAKNIQYF

clone size: few
D gene: TRBD2
J gene: TRBJ2-1
V gene: TRBV20-1
CDR3 DNA: TGCAGTGCCATATCACTAGCGGGAGGTTCTAATGAGCAGTTCTTC
CDR3 protein: CSAISLAGGSNEQFF

clone size: few
D gene: TRBD1
J gene: TRBJ2-6
V gene: TRBV4-3
CDR3 DNA: TGCGCCAGCAGCCAAGAGAGGTTCGAGACAGGGGTCTCTGGGGCCAACGTCCTGACTTTC
CDR3 protein: CASSQERFETGVSGANVLTF

clone size: -
D gene: -
J gene: TRBJ2-5
V gene: TRBV15
CDR3 DNA: TGTGCCACCAGCAGAGGGACAGCCTCTGAGCTAGAGACCCAGTACTTC
CDR3 protein: CATSRGTASELETQYF

clone size: -
D gene: -
J gene: TRBJ1-5
V gene: TRBV15
CDR3 DNA: TGTGCCACCAGCAGAGATGAGGGTCTCTTTCAGCCCCAGCATTTT
CDR3 protein: CATSRDEGLFQPQHF

clone size: -
D gene: TRBD2
J gene: TRBJ2-1
V gene: TRBV20-1
CDR3 DNA: TGCAGTGCTAGGGGGCTCGGGACTAGCGGGATTCAGTCCTACAATGAGCAGTTCTTC
CDR3 protein: CSARGLGTSGIQSYNEQFF

clone size: -
D gene: -
J gene: TRBJ1-6
V gene: TRBV11-2
CDR3 DNA: TGTGCCAGCAGTCAGGGCTTCCCCAATTCACCCCTCCACTTT
CDR3 protein: CASSQGFPNSPLHF

clone size: many
D gene: -
J gene: TRBJ1-4
V gene: TRBV12-3/TRBV12-4
CDR3 DNA: TGTGCCAGCAGTTCGCAGGGAGGAACTAATGAAAAACTGTTTTTT
CDR3 protein: CASSSQGGTNEKLFF

clone size: many
D gene: -
J gene: TRBJ2-2
V gene: TRBV12-3/TRBV12-4
CDR3 DNA: TGTGCCAGCAGTTCCAGGAGGAAGAACACCGGGGAGCTGTTTTTT
CDR3 protein: CASSSRRKNTGELFF

clone size: few
D gene: -
J gene: TRBJ2-3
V gene: TRBV7-9
CDR3 DNA: TGTGCCAGCAGCTTAGCGGCTGTCGAGCGTGATACGCAGTATTTT
CDR3 protein: CASSLAAVERDTQYF

clone size: -
D gene: TRBD2
J gene: TRBJ2-1
V gene: TRBV6-1
CDR3 DNA: TGTGCCAGCAGTGATCTGATGCGCGGGAGTATCAATGAGCAGTTCTTC
CDR3 protein: CASSDLMRGSINEQFF

clone size: -
D gene: -
J gene: TRBJ1-6
V gene: TRBV7-2
CDR3 DNA: TGTGCCAGCAGCTTAGAGTGGCGGAATAATTCACCCCTCCACTTT
CDR3 protein: CASSLEWRNNSPLHF